These 2 T cell receptor beta chains came from one sample sequenced in a study of cytomegalovirus exposure and HLA in healthy donors. With 60 Vbeta and 13 Jbeta primers, the PCR was carried out. Sequencing used immunoSEQ multiplex PCR; TCRdb keeps in-frame clones, though not all of them. This sample contains 40,000 to 60,000 clones. The sample was PBMCs. The receptors shown here come from a female donor in good health and CMV-seronegative.

V gene TRBV6-1 combines with J gene TRBJ2-7; possibly TRBD1 for D (6 bases). V was shortened by 3 bases and J by 2 bases, with 11 bases between the two germline ends. Germline values: CDR1 MNHNS, CDR2 SASEGT. CDR3 size: 14 residues. The CDR3 sequence: CASSDARGAYEQYF. The CDR3 coding sequence is TGTGCCAGCAGTGACGCCAGGGGAGCCTACGAGCAGTACTTC.

The chain employs TRBV29-1 and TRBJ1-1; 7 nucleotides line up with TRBD1. The germline V gene has CDR1 SQVTM and CDR2 ANQGSEA. V dropped 7 bases and J dropped 5; count of bases not matched to a gene: 10. The CDR3 is made up of 13 amino acids. The CDR3 loop reads CSAAGRGLTEAFF. The CDR3 DNA follows: TGCAGCGCCGCCGGGAGGGGGCTTACTGAAGCTTTCTTT.